This passage covers 9 T cell receptor beta chains from one sample sequenced in a study of cytomegalovirus exposure and HLA in healthy donors. Primers for the PCR totalled 60 Vbeta and 13 Jbeta. Repertoires were generated with immunoSEQ multiplex PCR, while TCRdb's copy carries only in-frame clones and drops some. The top ten clones hold under 1.5% of a sample with about 160,000 clones, around four fifths of them seen once. The specimen sequenced was PBMCs. The receptors stem from a male donor in good health and CMV-seronegative.

The chain combines TRBV6-5 with TRBJ1-1, with a tentative D call TRBD1 (5 bases). Germline V gene lookup returns CDR1 MNHEY and CDR2 SVGAGI. The CDR3 has 14 residues. The V end lost 5 bases, the J end lost 9 bases, and 19 bases lay between the germline ends. CDR3 sequence (DNA): TGTGCCAGCAGTCCCACCGACAGCCGCAAAAAAGCTTTCTTT. It is translated as CASSPTDSRKKAFF.

This chain links TRBV7-9 with TRBJ1-1, with no clear D. The V end lost 5 bases, the J end lost 0 bases, and 16 bases lay between the germline ends. The CDR3 contains 16 residues. The germline V gene encodes CDR1 SEHNR and CDR2 FQNEAQ (reference sequence). CDR3 region: CASSPRLGPMNTEAFF. The CDR3 DNA follows: TGTGCCAGCAGCCCGAGACTAGGGCCTATGAACACTGAAGCTTTCTTT.

V gene TRBV18 combines with J gene TRBJ2-1; a weak D match, TRBD1 (5 bases). CDR1 is KGHSH, CDR2 LQKENI, per germline. The CDR3 is 16 amino acids. The germline V and J ends were trimmed by 2 bases and 0 bases, with 11 bases remaining between them. The CDR3 sequence is CASSPGAPSSYNEQFF. In nucleotides, the CDR3 is TGTGCCAGCTCACCAGGGGCCCCGAGCTCCTACAATGAGCAGTTCTTC.

The chain recombines TRBV11-2 with TRBJ2-5; tentatively, D is TRBD1 (5 bases). The V gene's germline CDR1 is SGHAT and CDR2 FQNNGV. The CDR3 covers 14 residues. Between the trimmed V and J ends, which lost 4 bases and 2 bases, there was a span of 11 bases. The CDR3 here is CASSSRTRQETQYF. The CDR3 DNA reads TGTGCCAGCAGCTCGCGGACAAGACAAGAGACCCAGTACTTC.

The chain recombines TRBV2 with TRBJ1-4, with D possibly matching TRBD1 (5 bases). Germline loops: CDR1 SNHLY, CDR2 FYNNEI. V lost 5 bases and J lost 5, with 9 bases in between. CDR3 length equals 13 residues. CDR3 protein: CASSSDTNEKLFF. For the CDR3, the DNA is TGTGCCAGCAGTTCGGACACCAATGAAAAACTGTTTTTT.

Note on this clone: The junction differs from germline at one of its ends, possibly a read error. This chain joins TRBV4-1 and TRBJ2-6, with TRBD2 as a possible D gene (6 bases). The length of the CDR3 is 16 residues. CDR1 is MGHRA and CDR2 is YSYEKL in the germline V gene. CDR3 coding DNA: TGCGCCAGCAGCCGGGGGGAGCTCTCTGGGGCCAACGTCCTGGCTTTC. Translation: CASSRGELSGANVLAF.

J is TRBJ2-7 and V is TRBV7-8; 16 bases are a match to TRBD2. The germline CDR1 and CDR2 sequences are SGHVS and FQNEAQ. V shed 5 bases and J 9 bases; nucleotides not matched to a gene: 19. The CDR3 contains 19 residues. The CDR3 nucleotides read TGTGCCAGCAGCCCGGGGACAGCAGCGGGACTAGCGGGAGGGTTGGGGCAGTACTTC. This translates into CASSPGTAAGLAGGLGQYF.

The V and J genes are TRBV7-2 and TRBJ1-5, with D unresolved. CDR1 is SGHTA and CDR2 is FQGNSA in the germline V gene. The CDR3 sequence is 16 residues long. The V and J ends lost 1 base and 5 bases respectively, with 15 bases between them. CDR3: CASSLGGGWHHQPQHF. In DNA form, the CDR3 reads TGTGCCAGCAGCTTAGGAGGAGGGTGGCATCATCAGCCCCAGCATTTT.

This chain uses TRBV9 with TRBJ2-3; 7 nucleotides line up with TRBD1. CDR1 and CDR2 (germline): SGDLS, YYNGEE. Trimming at V came to 0 bases and at J to 0 bases, leaving 1 base not matched to a gene. The CDR3 sequence is 15 residues long. The CDR3 loop reads CASSVEDRSTDTQYF. As DNA, the CDR3 is TGTGCCAGCAGCGTAGAGGACAGGAGCACAGATACGCAGTATTTT. The variable domain in full, completed from reference TRBV9 and TRBJ2-3, reads DSGVTQTPKHLITATGQRVTLRCSPRSGDLSVYWYQQSLDQGLQFLIQYYNGEERAKGNILERFSAQQFPDLHSELNLSSLELGDSALYFCASSVEDRSTDTQYFGPGTRLTVL.